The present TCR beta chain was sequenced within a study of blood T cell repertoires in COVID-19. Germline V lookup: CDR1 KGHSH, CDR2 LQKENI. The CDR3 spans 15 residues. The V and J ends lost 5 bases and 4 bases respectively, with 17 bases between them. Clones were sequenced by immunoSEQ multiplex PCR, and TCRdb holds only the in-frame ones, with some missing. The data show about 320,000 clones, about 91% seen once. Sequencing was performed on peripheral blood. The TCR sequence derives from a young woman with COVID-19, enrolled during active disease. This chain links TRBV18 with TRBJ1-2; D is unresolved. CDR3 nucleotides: TGTGCCAGCTCATCTGCCCCCGGGAGCTCCTATGGCTACACCTTC. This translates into CASSSAPGSSYGYTF. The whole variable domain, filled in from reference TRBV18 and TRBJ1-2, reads NAGVMQNPRHLVRRRGQEARLRCSPMKGHSHVYWYRQLPEEGLKFMVYLQKENIIDESGMPKERFSAEFPKEGPSILRIQQVVRGDSAAYFCASSSAPGSSYGYTFGSGTRLTVV.